These 28 T cell receptor beta chains were sequenced from one sample in a study of cytomegalovirus exposure and HLA in healthy donors. The table came from immunoSEQ multiplex PCR; TCRdb's copy has only in-frame clones and leaves some out. This repertoire shows 350,000 or so clones, 75% to 90% found once; its top ten account for 0.75% to 0.85%. The sequencing sample was made of PBMCs. The source of these receptors is a woman younger than 35 in good health and CMV-seronegative.

Note on this clone: Other DNA variants within this sample encode the same CDR3. The CDR3 spells CASSLDRVDQPQHF. CDR3 coding DNA: TGTGCCAGCAGTTTGGACAGGGTTGACCAGCCCCAGCATTTT. The chain couples TRBV28 to TRBJ1-5, with TRBD1 matching 8 bases. The CDR3 consists of 14 residues. Per the germline V gene, CDR1 is MDHEN and CDR2 is SYDVKM. The junction had 5 bases not matched to a gene; V was cut back by 3 bases and J by 7 bases.

V gene TRBV9 combines with J gene TRBJ2-3; D might be TRBD2 (5 bases). The CDR3 is 15 residues long. V gave up 1 base and J gave up 0 bases, with 9 bases separating them. Germline V CDR1 and CDR2: SGDLS, YYNGEE. The CDR3 region is CASSVSERSTDTQYF. The CDR3 coding sequence is TGTGCCAGCAGCGTAAGTGAGCGGAGCACAGATACGCAGTATTTT.

The chain joins TRBV25-1 to TRBJ2-1; 7 positions agree with TRBD1. CDR1 and CDR2 from the germline V gene are MGHDK and SYGVNS. The CDR3 runs 15 residues. The ends lost 4 bases at V and 3 bases at J; junction bases unmatched: 6. The DNA for the CDR3 is TGTGCCAGCAGTGCATGGGGACAGATCTACAATGAGCAGTTCTTC. As protein: CASSAWGQIYNEQFF.

CDR3 residues: CASSRKGGRNEQFF. CDR3 DNA: TGTGCCAGCAGTCGGAAAGGTGGGCGCAATGAGCAGTTCTTC. V is TRBV28 and J is TRBJ2-1; no firm D call. The CDR3 covers 14 residues. V was trimmed by 5 bases and J by 6 bases, leaving 14 bases between them. Germline-derived CDR1 and CDR2 are MDHEN and SYDVKM. Looking up the rest from reference TRBV28 and TRBJ2-1 gives the full variable domain: DVKVTQSSRYLVKRTGEKVFLECVQDMDHENMFWYRQDPGLGLRLIYFSYDVKMKEKGDIPEGYSVSREKKERFSLILESASTNQTSMYLCASSRKGGRNEQFFGPGTRLTVL.

The gene calls are TRBV7-9 and TRBJ1-1; 7 bases align to TRBD1. The CDR3 loop spans 12 amino acids. Trimming took 7 bases from V and 5 from J; bases not matched to a gene: 4. Germline V gives CDR1 SEHNR, CDR2 FQNEAQ (reference sequence). The CDR3 DNA reads TGTGCCAGCACAGGCAGGGGGACTGAAGCTTTCTTT. It yields the protein CASTGRGTEAFF.

V gene TRBV29-1 combines with J gene TRBJ1-1; the match to TRBD1 covers 7 bases. The V gene's germline CDR1 is SQVTM and CDR2 ANQGSEA. The length of the CDR3 is 13 residues. With 7 bases clipped from V and 0 bases from J, the junction kept 5 bases outside the gene matches. CDR3 region: CSGATGMNTEAFF. In DNA, the CDR3 is TGCAGCGGGGCGACAGGGATGAACACTGAAGCTTTCTTT.

Note on this clone: The same CDR3 is also encoded by other DNA sequences in this sample. This chain uses TRBV27 with TRBJ1-1; D perhaps matches TRBD1 (5 bases). The CDR3 covers 13 residues. Germline V gene sequence: CDR1 MNHEY, CDR2 SMNVEV (reference sequence). V lost 8 bases and J lost 0, with 10 bases in between. The CDR3 DNA is TGTGCCAGCCGGGGGACGGTGAACACTGAAGCTTTCTTT. Translating it yields CASRGTVNTEAFF.

The chain uses TRBV10-2 and TRBJ2-6; 9 bases align to TRBD1. V gave up 2 bases and J gave up 4 bases; unmatched junction bases: 6. Germline V gives CDR1 WSHSY, CDR2 SAAADI. CDR3 size: 17 residues. CDR3 coding DNA: TGCGCCAGCAGTGAGGTTGGACAGGGGTCCGGGGCCAACGTCCTGACTTTC. Protein sequence: CASSEVGQGSGANVLTF.

The chain carries TRBV27 and TRBJ1-1; no clear D. Per the germline V gene, CDR1 is MNHEY and CDR2 is SMNVEV (reference sequence). The CDR3 consists of 13 residues. V shed 4 bases and J shed 10 bases, with 16 bases lying between them. The CDR3 here is CASSSLSLPGAFF. The CDR3, as DNA: TGTGCCAGCAGTTCCCTCTCTCTCCCCGGAGCTTTCTTT.

V is TRBV19 and J is TRBJ1-5; TRBD1 is a possible D gene (5 bases). V dropped 3 bases and J dropped 0 bases, with 12 bases sitting between them. The germline CDR1 and CDR2 sequences are LNHDA and SQIVND (reference sequence). This CDR3 comprises 16 residues. The CDR3 reads CASSIYQGYSNQPQHF. The CDR3 DNA sequence: TGTGCCAGTAGTATCTATCAGGGTTATAGCAATCAGCCCCAGCATTTT. Using reference TRBV19 and TRBJ1-5 for the parts outside the CDR3, the full variable domain is DGGITQSPKYLFRKEGQNVTLSCEQNLNHDAMYWYRQDPGQGLRLIYYSQIVNDFQKGDIAEGYSVSREKKESFPLTVTSAQKNPTAFYLCASSIYQGYSNQPQHFGDGTRLSIL.

The J gene is TRBJ2-3, the V gene TRBV19; 8 positions match TRBD2. Trimming took 1 base from V and 0 from J; bases not matched to a gene: 3. The germline gives CDR1 LNHDA, CDR2 SQIVND (reference sequence). The CDR3 is 16 residues long. This CDR3 is CASSIGLAISTDTQYF. The DNA for the CDR3 is TGTGCCAGTAGTATAGGACTAGCGATTAGCACAGATACGCAGTATTTT.

CDR3 in DNA: TGTGCCATCAGTGAGATCGGCCAGGGCGAAGCTTTCTTT. The encoded protein is CAISEIGQGEAFF. The chain links TRBV10-3 to TRBJ1-1, with TRBD1 as a possible D gene (5 bases). The V gene's germline CDR1 is ENHRY and CDR2 SYGVKD. V was clipped by 2 bases and J by 8 bases, with 12 bases between them. This CDR3 has 13 amino acids.

The chain couples TRBV9 to TRBJ2-1; TRBD2 might be the D (6 bases). The germline V and J ends were trimmed by 2 bases and 8 bases, with 14 bases remaining between them. This CDR3 comprises 14 residues. Germline values: CDR1 SGDLS, CDR2 YYNGEE. CDR3 in DNA: TGTGCCAGCAGCGTCGGCGGGACCTGGGATGAGCAGTTCTTC. The encoded protein is CASSVGGTWDEQFF.

The chain recombines TRBV5-6 with TRBJ1-1, with a possible D match to TRBD1 (5 bases). With 3 bases removed from V and 6 bases from J, the gap between germline ends came to 9 bases. The CDR3 contains 12 residues. Germline V gene data show CDR1 as SGHDT and CDR2 as YYEEEE. CDR3 amino acids: CASSWGNAEAFF. For the CDR3, the DNA is TGTGCCAGCAGCTGGGGCAACGCTGAAGCTTTCTTT.

CDR3 residues: CASSQLSGYTF. The CDR3 region has the DNA TGTGCCAGCAGCCAATTATCTGGCTACACCTTC. This sequence joins TRBV4-2 and TRBJ1-2; D uncertain. The CDR3 contains 11 residues. V was shortened by 2 bases and J by 7 bases, with 5 bases between the two germline ends. Per germline, CDR1 LGHNA and CDR2 YNFKEQ.

The J gene is TRBJ1-4, the V gene TRBV5-4, with unresolved D. This CDR3 spans 17 amino acids. In germline, CDR1 is SGHNT, CDR2 YYREEE (reference sequence). Trimming removed 0 bases at V and 0 bases at J, with 12 bases between. The CDR3 DNA reads TGTGCCAGCAGCTTGGCCAGTGACGGGACAACTAATGAAAAACTGTTTTTT. It is translated as CASSLASDGTTNEKLFF.

J is TRBJ2-5 and V is TRBV27, with a tentative D call TRBD1 (6 bases). CDR3 length: 12 amino acids. V shed 6 bases and J shed 3 bases, with 8 bases lying between them. The V gene's germline CDR1 is MNHEY and CDR2 SMNVEV (reference sequence). The CDR3 loop is CASSNREETQYF. DNA for the CDR3: TGTGCCAGCAGCAACAGGGAAGAGACCCAGTACTTC.

As for this clone: The same CDR3 also results from other DNA sequences found in this sample. V gene TRBV6-5 combines with J gene TRBJ2-7, with 11 bases matching TRBD1. Germline-derived CDR1 and CDR2 are MNHEY and SVGAGI. The CDR3 is 14 residues long. The V segment lost 6 bases and the J segment 1 base; nucleotides outside the gene matches: 2. For the CDR3, the DNA is TGTGCCAGCAGGAGGGACAGGGGGTCCTACGAGCAGTACTTC. Amino acid sequence: CASRRDRGSYEQYF.

The J gene is TRBJ1-3, the V gene TRBV6-1; D ambiguous. Germline V gene lookup returns CDR1 MNHNS and CDR2 SASEGT. The V and J ends lost 10 bases and 1 base respectively, with 17 bases between them. The CDR3 length is 15 residues. The CDR3 nucleotides are TGTGCCACATTGACAAGAATGCTTTCTGGAAACACCATATATTTT. Translation gives CATLTRMLSGNTIYF.

The chain recombines TRBV9 with TRBJ1-1; D may be TRBD1 (5 bases). This CDR3 has 15 residues. Trimming shortened V by 3 bases and J by 5 bases, and 17 bases separated the two germline ends. The germline gives CDR1 SGDLS, CDR2 YYNGEE. In DNA, the CDR3 is TGTGCCAGCAGCGGGGGACTGTCTGGTTTGACTGAAGCTTTCTTT. Translated, it gives CASSGGLSGLTEAFF.

The chain couples TRBV6-1 to TRBJ1-2; no clear D. Germline CDR1 reads MNHNS; CDR2 reads SASEGT. V was shortened by 4 bases and J by 0 bases, with 12 bases between the two germline ends. This CDR3 contains 15 residues. The CDR3 here is CASSATDGANYGYTF. CDR3 nucleotide sequence: TGTGCCAGCAGTGCCACTGACGGAGCTAACTATGGCTACACCTTC.

The rearrangement uses TRBV19 and TRBJ1-5; no firm D call. The germline gives CDR1 LNHDA, CDR2 SQIVND (reference sequence). The CDR3 is 20 amino acids. V was trimmed by 5 bases and J by 3 bases, leaving 29 bases between them. CDR3 sequence (DNA): TGTGCCAGTAGTCCTCACTCCCCCCGAGGATTAGGATCTCCCAATCAGCCCCAGCATTTT. Amino acids: CASSPHSPRGLGSPNQPQHF.

This clone was found many times. The chain employs TRBV10-3 and TRBJ2-5, with D perhaps TRBD2 (5 bases). The CDR3 length is 16 residues. V lost 4 bases, J lost 5 bases, and 20 bases lay in between. Looked up from germline, CDR1 is ENHRY and CDR2 is SYGVKD. The CDR3 here is CAISGPSTGEQETQYF. For the CDR3, the DNA is TGTGCCATCAGTGGCCCTTCGACTGGGGAGCAGGAGACCCAGTACTTC.

The chain recombines TRBV28 with TRBJ1-5; a weak D match, TRBD1 (5 bases). Germline loops: CDR1 MDHEN, CDR2 SYDVKM. The CDR3 contains 13 residues. Trimming took 7 bases from V and 5 from J, leaving 12 bases between them. CDR3 in DNA: TGTGCCAGCAATACGGGGGGGGATCAGCCCCAGCATTTT. It encodes CASNTGGDQPQHF.

The chain uses TRBV6-5 and TRBJ2-1; TRBD2 aligns across 7 bases. The CDR3 has 14 residues. The V and J ends lost 2 bases and 8 bases, in that order; junction bases with no gene match: 6. Germline values: CDR1 MNHEY, CDR2 SVGAGI. The CDR3: CASSYRRGGDEQFF. The CDR3 region has the DNA TGTGCCAGCAGTTACCGGAGGGGAGGGGATGAGCAGTTCTTC.

The chain links TRBV6-5 to TRBJ2-3; TRBD1 agrees at 7 bases. Germline loops: CDR1 MNHEY, CDR2 SVGAGI. V trimming: 5 bases; J trimming: 0 bases; junction bases outside the gene matches: 2. This CDR3 is built from 14 residues. The CDR3 sequence is CASSQDRSTDTQYF. In nucleotides, the CDR3 is TGTGCCAGCAGTCAGGACAGGAGCACAGATACGCAGTATTTT.

The sample holds a few counts of this clone. V usage is TRBV5-1 and J usage is TRBJ2-3, with 13 bases aligning to TRBD2. V was pared by 4 bases and J by 2 bases, with 4 bases of the junction left unmatched. The CDR3 has 16 residues. The V gene's germline CDR1 is SGHRS and CDR2 YFSETQ. The CDR3 DNA follows: TGCGCCAGCAGCGCCGGGACTAGCGGGACCACAGATACGCAGTATTTT. Amino acid sequence: CASSAGTSGTTDTQYF. Full variable domain (missing parts from reference TRBV5-1 and TRBJ2-3): KAGVTQTPRYLIKTRGQQVTLSCSPISGHRSVSWYQQTPGQGLQFLFEYFSETQRNKGNFPGRFSGRQFSNSRSEMNVSTLELGDSALYLCASSAGTSGTTDTQYFGPGTRLTVL.

The rearrangement joins TRBV10-1 to TRBJ2-2; 9 nucleotides agree with TRBD1. Trimming at V came to 6 bases and at J to 2 bases, leaving 4 bases not matched to a gene. The CDR3 consists of 15 residues. CDR1 is WNHNN, CDR2 SYGVQD, per germline (reference sequence). The CDR3 protein is CASRRGQGNTGELFF. The CDR3 coding sequence is TGCGCCAGCAGGAGGGGACAGGGAAACACCGGGGAGCTGTTTTTT.